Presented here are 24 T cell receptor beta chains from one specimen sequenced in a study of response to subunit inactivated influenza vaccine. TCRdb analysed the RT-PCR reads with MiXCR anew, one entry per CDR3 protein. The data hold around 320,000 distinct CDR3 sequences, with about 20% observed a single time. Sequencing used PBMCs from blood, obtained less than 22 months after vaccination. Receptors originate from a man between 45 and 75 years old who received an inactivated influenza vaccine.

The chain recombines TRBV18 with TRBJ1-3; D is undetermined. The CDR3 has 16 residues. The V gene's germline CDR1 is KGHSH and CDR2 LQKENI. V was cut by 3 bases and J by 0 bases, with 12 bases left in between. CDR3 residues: CASSPPATYSGNTIYF. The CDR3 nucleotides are TGTGCCAGCTCACCTCCCGCAACCTACTCTGGAAACACCATATATTTT.

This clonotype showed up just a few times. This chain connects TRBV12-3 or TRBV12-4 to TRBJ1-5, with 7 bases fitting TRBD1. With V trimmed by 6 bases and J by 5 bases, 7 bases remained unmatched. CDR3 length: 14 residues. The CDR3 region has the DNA TGTGCCAGCAGCTTGGACAGGATCCATCAGCCCCAGCATTTT. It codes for CASSLDRIHQPQHF.

The CDR3 here is CASSQDTPGEKLFF. The CDR3 nucleotides read TGTGCCAGCAGCCAGGACACCCCGGGTGAAAAACTGTTTTTT. V usage is TRBV11-2 and J usage is TRBJ1-4; TRBD1 might be the D (5 bases). V lost 5 bases and J 7 bases, leaving 14 bases between the germline ends. CDR1 SGHAT and CDR2 FQNNGV come from the germline V gene. The CDR3 covers 14 residues.

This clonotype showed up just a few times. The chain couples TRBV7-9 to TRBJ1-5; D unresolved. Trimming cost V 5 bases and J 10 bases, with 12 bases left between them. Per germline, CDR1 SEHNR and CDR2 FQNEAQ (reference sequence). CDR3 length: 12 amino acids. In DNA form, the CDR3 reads TGTGCCAGCAGCCTCCCTAACGCACCCCAGCATTTT. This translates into CASSLPNAPQHF.

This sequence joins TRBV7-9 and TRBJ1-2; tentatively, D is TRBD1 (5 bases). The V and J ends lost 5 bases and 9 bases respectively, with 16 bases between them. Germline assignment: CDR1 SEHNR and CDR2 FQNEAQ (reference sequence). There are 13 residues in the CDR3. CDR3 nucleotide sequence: TGTGCCAGCAGCCCCCGGGGGGGGAGTAGCTACACCTTC. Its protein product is CASSPRGGSSYTF. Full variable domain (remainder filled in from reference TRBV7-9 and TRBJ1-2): DTGVSQNPRHKITKRGQNVTFRCDPISEHNRLYWYRQTLGQGPEFLTYFQNEAQLEKSRLLSDRFSAERPKGSFSTLEIQRTEQGDSAMYLCASSPRGGSSYTFGSGTRLTVV.

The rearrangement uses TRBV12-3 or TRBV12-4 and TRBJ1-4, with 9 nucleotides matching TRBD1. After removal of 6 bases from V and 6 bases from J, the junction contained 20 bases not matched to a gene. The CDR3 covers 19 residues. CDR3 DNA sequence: TGTGCCAGCAGACGTGACAAAGGGACAGGGAGTTGGTACGATGAAAAACTGTTTTTT. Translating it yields CASRRDKGTGSWYDEKLFF.

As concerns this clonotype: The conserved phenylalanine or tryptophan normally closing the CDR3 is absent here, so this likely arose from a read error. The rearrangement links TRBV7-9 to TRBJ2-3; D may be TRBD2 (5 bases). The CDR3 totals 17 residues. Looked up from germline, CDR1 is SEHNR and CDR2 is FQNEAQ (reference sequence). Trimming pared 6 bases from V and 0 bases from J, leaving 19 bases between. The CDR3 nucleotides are TGTGCCAGCAGTAACGCGGGCGCGGCCTATAGCACAGATACGCAGTATTTG. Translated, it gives CASSNAGAAYSTDTQYL.

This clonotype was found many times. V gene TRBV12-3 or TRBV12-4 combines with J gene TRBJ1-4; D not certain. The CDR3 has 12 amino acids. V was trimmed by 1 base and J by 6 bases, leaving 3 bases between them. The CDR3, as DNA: TGTGCCAGCAGTTTAGGGTATGAAAAACTGTTTTTT. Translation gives CASSLGYEKLFF.

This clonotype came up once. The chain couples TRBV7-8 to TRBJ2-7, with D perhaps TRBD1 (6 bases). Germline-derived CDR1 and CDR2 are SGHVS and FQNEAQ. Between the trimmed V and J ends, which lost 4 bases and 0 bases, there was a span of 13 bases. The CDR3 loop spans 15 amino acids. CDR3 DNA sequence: TGTGCCAGCAGCTGGTTACAGGGATTCTCCTACGAGCAGTACTTC. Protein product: CASSWLQGFSYEQYF. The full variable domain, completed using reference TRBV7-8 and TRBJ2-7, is GAGVSQSPRYKVAKRGQDVALRCDPISGHVSLFWYQQALGQGPEFLTYFQNEAQLDKSGLPSDRFFAERPEGSVSTLKIQRTQQEDSAVYLCASSWLQGFSYEQYFGPGTRLTVT.

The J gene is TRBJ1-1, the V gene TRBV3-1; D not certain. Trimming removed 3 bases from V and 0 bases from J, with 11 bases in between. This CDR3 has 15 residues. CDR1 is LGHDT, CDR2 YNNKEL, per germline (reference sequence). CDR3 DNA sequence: TGTGCCAGCAGCCAGTTTCCGGGGTTGAACACTGAAGCTTTCTTT. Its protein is CASSQFPGLNTEAFF.

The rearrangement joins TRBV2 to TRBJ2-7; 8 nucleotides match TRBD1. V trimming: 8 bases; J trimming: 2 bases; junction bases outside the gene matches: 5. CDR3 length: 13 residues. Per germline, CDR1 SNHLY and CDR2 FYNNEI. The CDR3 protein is CASLGDRTYEQYF. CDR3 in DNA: TGTGCCAGCTTGGGGGACAGGACCTACGAGCAGTACTTC.

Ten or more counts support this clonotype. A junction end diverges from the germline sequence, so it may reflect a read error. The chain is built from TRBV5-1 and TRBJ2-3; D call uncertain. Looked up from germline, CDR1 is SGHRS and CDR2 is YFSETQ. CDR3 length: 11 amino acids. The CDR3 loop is CASSLADTQYF. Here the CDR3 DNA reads TGTGCCAGCAGTTTAGCAGATACGCAGTATTTT.

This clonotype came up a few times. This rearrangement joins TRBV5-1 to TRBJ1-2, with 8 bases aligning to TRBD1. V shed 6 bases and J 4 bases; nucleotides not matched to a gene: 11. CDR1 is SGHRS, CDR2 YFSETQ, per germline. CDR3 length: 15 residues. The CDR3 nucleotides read TGCGCCAGCAACCCTGGACAGGGCTACCTCTATGGCTACACCTTC. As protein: CASNPGQGYLYGYTF.

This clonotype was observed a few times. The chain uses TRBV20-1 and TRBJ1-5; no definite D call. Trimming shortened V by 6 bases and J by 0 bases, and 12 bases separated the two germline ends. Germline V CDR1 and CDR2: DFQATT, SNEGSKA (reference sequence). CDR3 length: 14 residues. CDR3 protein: CSAQQLASNQPQHF. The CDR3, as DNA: TGCAGTGCGCAACAACTCGCTAGCAATCAGCCCCAGCATTTT.

The CDR3 loop reads CANRQGARNEQFF. CDR3 nucleotide sequence: TGTGCCAACCGACAGGGGGCGAGGAATGAGCAGTTCTTC. V gene TRBV10-3 combines with J gene TRBJ2-1; 10 bases map to TRBD1. The CDR3 consists of 13 residues. The trim removed 10 bases at V and 7 bases at J, leaving 7 bases unmatched. In germline, CDR1 is ENHRY, CDR2 SYGVKD.

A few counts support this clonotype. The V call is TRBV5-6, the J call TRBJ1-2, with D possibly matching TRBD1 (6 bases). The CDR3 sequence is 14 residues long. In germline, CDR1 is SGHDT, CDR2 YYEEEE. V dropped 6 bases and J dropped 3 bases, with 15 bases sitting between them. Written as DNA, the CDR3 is TGTGCCAGCAATCCGACGGGGGGCCACTATGGCTACACCTTC. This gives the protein CASNPTGGHYGYTF.

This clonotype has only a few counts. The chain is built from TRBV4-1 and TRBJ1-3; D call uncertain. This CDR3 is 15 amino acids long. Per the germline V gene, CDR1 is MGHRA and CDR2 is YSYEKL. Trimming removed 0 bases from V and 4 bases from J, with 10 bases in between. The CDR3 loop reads CASSQEATVGNTIYF. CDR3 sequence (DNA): TGCGCCAGCAGCCAAGAAGCGACGGTCGGAAACACCATATATTTT.

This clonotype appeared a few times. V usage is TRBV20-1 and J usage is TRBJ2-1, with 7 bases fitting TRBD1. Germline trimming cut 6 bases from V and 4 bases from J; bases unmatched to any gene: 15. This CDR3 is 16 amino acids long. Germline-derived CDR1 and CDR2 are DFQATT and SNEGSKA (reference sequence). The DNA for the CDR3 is TGCAGTGCCCGAACTTCCGGGACAGAGGGTTACAATGAGCAGTTCTTC. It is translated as CSARTSGTEGYNEQFF.

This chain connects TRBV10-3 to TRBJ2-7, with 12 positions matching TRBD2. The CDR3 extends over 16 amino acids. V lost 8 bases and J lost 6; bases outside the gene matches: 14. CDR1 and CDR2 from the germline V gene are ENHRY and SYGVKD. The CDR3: CAIGLPSTSGSSEQYF. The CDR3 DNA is TGTGCCATCGGACTCCCATCGACTAGCGGGAGTTCCGAGCAGTACTTC.

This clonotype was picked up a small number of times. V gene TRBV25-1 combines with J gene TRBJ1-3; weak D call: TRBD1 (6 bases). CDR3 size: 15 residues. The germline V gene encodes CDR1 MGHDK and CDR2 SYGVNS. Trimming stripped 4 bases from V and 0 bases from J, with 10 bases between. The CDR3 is CASSAQGASGNTIYF. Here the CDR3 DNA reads TGTGCCAGCAGTGCACAGGGTGCCTCTGGAAACACCATATATTTT.

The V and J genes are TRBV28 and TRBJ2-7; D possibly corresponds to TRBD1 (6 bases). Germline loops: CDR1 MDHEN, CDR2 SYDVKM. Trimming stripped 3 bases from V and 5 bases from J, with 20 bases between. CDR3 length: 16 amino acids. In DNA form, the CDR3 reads TGTGCCAGCAGTTTCGATTTTGTACTACAGGGCCACGAGCAGTACTTC. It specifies CASSFDFVLQGHEQYF.

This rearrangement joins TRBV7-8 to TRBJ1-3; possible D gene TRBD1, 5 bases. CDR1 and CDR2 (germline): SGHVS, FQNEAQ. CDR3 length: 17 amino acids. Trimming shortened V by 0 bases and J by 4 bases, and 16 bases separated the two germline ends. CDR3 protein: CASSLARARGPGNTIYF. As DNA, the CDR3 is TGTGCCAGCAGCTTAGCTCGGGCCCGGGGACCCGGAAACACCATATATTTT.

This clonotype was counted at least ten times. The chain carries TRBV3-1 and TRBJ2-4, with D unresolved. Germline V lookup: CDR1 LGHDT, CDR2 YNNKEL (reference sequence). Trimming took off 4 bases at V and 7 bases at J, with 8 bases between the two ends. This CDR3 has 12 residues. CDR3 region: CASSRDRNIQYF. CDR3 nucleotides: TGTGCCAGCAGCCGAGACCGCAACATTCAGTACTTC.

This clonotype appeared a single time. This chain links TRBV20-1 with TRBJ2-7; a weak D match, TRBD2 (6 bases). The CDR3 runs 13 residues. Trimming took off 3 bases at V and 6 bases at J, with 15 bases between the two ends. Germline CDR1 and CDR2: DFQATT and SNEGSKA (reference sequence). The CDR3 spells CSASAVRGGEQYF. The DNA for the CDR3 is TGCAGTGCTAGCGCAGTTCGGGGAGGCGAGCAGTACTTC.